The next 11 T cell receptor beta chains were all read from a single sample in a study of blood T cell repertoires in COVID-19. Libraries were prepared by immunoSEQ multiplex PCR; TCRdb keeps only in-frame clonotypes and omits some of them. The table lists more than 200,000 clones, around 90% of them singletons. Sample: PBMCs or T cells enriched from blood (not recorded which). These receptors were collected from a woman in her twenties or thirties with acute COVID-19.

V is TRBV30 and J is TRBJ2-6; no firm D call. V was pared by 7 bases and J by 0 bases, with 4 bases between. The germline gives CDR1 GTSNPN, CDR2 SVGIG (reference sequence). This CDR3 comprises 12 residues. CDR3 protein: CASNSGANVLTF. The DNA for the CDR3 is TGTGCCTCTAACTCTGGGGCCAACGTCCTGACTTTC.

The chain joins TRBV24-1 to TRBJ2-3, with D perhaps TRBD1 (6 bases). The CDR3 sequence is 17 residues long. V lost 4 bases and J 3 bases, leaving 19 bases between the germline ends. CDR1 and CDR2 (germline): KGHDR, SFDVKD. CDR3 nucleotides: TGTGCCACCAGTGACACCCAGGACAGACGAATTACAGATACGCAGTATTTT. As protein: CATSDTQDRRITDTQYF.

The count of this clone is one. V is TRBV2 and J is TRBJ2-7; 7 bases are shared with TRBD2. Germline trimming cut 0 bases from V and 8 bases from J; bases unmatched to any gene: 10. Germline assignment: CDR1 SNHLY and CDR2 FYNNEI. CDR3 size: 15 residues. Written as DNA, the CDR3 is TGTGCCAGCAGTGAAGCAGTCGGACTAGGAGTAAAGCAGTACTTC. Its translation: CASSEAVGLGVKQYF.

This chain connects TRBV7-3 to TRBJ1-6; perhaps TRBD1 as D (6 bases). The V gene's germline CDR1 is SGHTA and CDR2 FQGTGA. The CDR3 is 13 amino acids. Between the trimmed V and J ends, which lost 4 bases and 8 bases, there was a span of 9 bases. The CDR3 DNA reads TGTGCCAGCAGCTCACAGGGATATTCACCCCTCCACTTT. This sequence encodes CASSSQGYSPLHF.

The chain combines TRBV27 with TRBJ2-1; weak D call: TRBD1 (5 bases). Germline V lookup: CDR1 MNHEY, CDR2 SMNVEV (reference sequence). The CDR3 contains 14 residues. Trimming left V 2 bases short and J 5 bases short, with 10 bases between. The chain's CDR3 is CASSLPGRDNEQFF. CDR3 nucleotide sequence: TGTGCCAGCAGTTTACCGGGCAGGGACAATGAGCAGTTCTTC.

The chain joins TRBV2 to TRBJ1-6, with 7 bases aligning to TRBD1. The CDR3 is made up of 17 amino acids. Germline values: CDR1 SNHLY, CDR2 FYNNEI. J lost 0 bases, V lost 3 bases, and 5 bases had no gene match. CDR3: CASSDLQGSSYNSPLHF. The CDR3 nucleotides read TGTGCCAGCAGTGATCTACAGGGGAGCTCCTATAATTCACCCCTCCACTTT.

This sequence joins TRBV7-3 and TRBJ2-2, with TRBD2 as a possible D gene (5 bases). The CDR3 length is 17 residues. Between the trimmed V and J ends, which lost 2 bases and 2 bases, there was a span of 15 bases. Germline V gene sequence: CDR1 SGHTA, CDR2 FQGTGA. CDR3 protein: CASSLGLAALNTGELFF. CDR3 DNA sequence: TGTGCCAGCAGCTTAGGACTCGCGGCCCTTAACACCGGGGAGCTGTTTTTT. The full variable domain, with the rest looked up from reference TRBV7-3 and TRBJ2-2, is GAGVSQTPSNKVTEKGKYVELRCDPISGHTALYWYRQSLGQGPEFLIYFQGTGAADDSGLPNDRFFAVRPEGSVSTLKIQRTERGDSAVYLCASSLGLAALNTGELFFGEGSRLTVL.

To note about this clone: This same CDR3 is encoded by further DNA sequences in the sample. V gene TRBV19 combines with J gene TRBJ2-1, with 8 bases that match TRBD2. After removal of 5 bases from V and 0 bases from J, the junction contained 3 bases not matched to a gene. CDR1 is LNHDA and CDR2 is SQIVND in the germline V gene (reference sequence). There are 15 residues in the CDR3. CDR3 sequence: CASSGGLASYNEQFF. The CDR3 DNA follows: TGTGCCAGTAGTGGAGGACTAGCCTCCTACAATGAGCAGTTCTTC.

The chain combines TRBV4-3 with TRBJ1-2; TRBD1 matches 12 bases. Looked up from germline, CDR1 is LGHNA and CDR2 is YSLEER. The CDR3 has 19 amino acids. Losses at the gene ends were 3 bases for V and 2 bases for J; bases not matched to a gene: 13. The CDR3 bases are TGCGCCAGCAGCCAGCTTTCCGGGACAGGGGGCGAGAACAACTATGGCTACACCTTC. Its translation: CASSQLSGTGGENNYGYTF.

The rearrangement links TRBV19 to TRBJ2-7; D call uncertain. This CDR3 has 15 amino acids. CDR1 and CDR2 from the germline V gene are LNHDA and SQIVND (reference sequence). The V and J ends lost 7 bases and 0 bases respectively, with 16 bases between them. As DNA, the CDR3 is TGTGCCAGTACCTTTTGGGTCGGGTCCTCCTACGAGCAGTACTTC. Amino acid sequence: CASTFWVGSSYEQYF.

This sequence joins TRBV19 and TRBJ1-2; tentatively, D is TRBD1 (6 bases). The CDR3 loop spans 16 amino acids. Germline lookup yields CDR1 LNHDA and CDR2 SQIVND (reference sequence). V was shortened by 8 bases and J by 4 bases, with 23 bases between the two germline ends. As DNA, the CDR3 is TGTGCCAGTTCCCCCTCCGACAGGCAACCCCGCTATGGCTACACCTTC. Its protein product is CASSPSDRQPRYGYTF.